This T cell receptor beta chain was documented in a study of CD8+ T cells in alopecia areata. Overall study results and limits: Among the top 100, expanded CD8+ clones were significantly decreased by tofacitinib, as was scalp clonality.

The CDR3 runs 14 residues. Trimming stripped 3 bases from V and 4 bases from J, with 12 bases between. In germline, CDR1 is MNHNY, CDR2 SVGAGI (reference sequence). A remark on this clone: The antigen remains undetermined.

Treatment denoted: oral pan-JAK inhibitor, 5-10 mg twice daily. PBMCs, the starting material, were the source of sorted CD4+ and CD8+ T cells. RNA was extracted and reverse transcribed into cDNA as the sequencing template. This table comes from immunoSEQ multiplex PCR, and its TCRdb copy is limited to in-frame clones, with some not included. This table has approximately 160,000 clones, 60% to 75% appearing once. The sample in question was CD4+ T cells sorted from blood, obtained at week 24, from a patient treated with tofacitinib. The TCR sequence derives from a human donor with alopecia areata. This rearrangement joins TRBV6-6 to TRBJ1-1; D remains unclear. DNA for the CDR3: TGTGCCAGCAGTTATATGGGTTGGGGCACTGAAGCTTTCTTT. Protein: CASSYMGWGTEAFF.